The 11 T cell receptor beta chains listed next were all sequenced from one sample in a study of PD-L1 blockade in urothelial cancer. This table comes from immunoSEQ multiplex PCR, and its TCRdb copy is limited to in-frame clones, with some not included. The sample lists approximately 110,000 clones, 70% to 90% occurring once. The starting material was PBMCs, obtained around atezolizumab (anti-PD-L1) treatment. Receptors were obtained from a man between 45 and 60 years old with urothelial cancer.

V and J are TRBV6-5 and TRBJ1-5; TRBD1 is a possible D gene (6 bases). V dropped 5 bases and J dropped 3 bases, with 14 bases sitting between them. Per the germline V gene, CDR1 is MNHEY and CDR2 is SVGAGI. This CDR3 spans 15 amino acids. For the CDR3, the DNA is TGTGCCAGCAGTGTAACAGGGATGAACAATCAGCCCCAGCATTTT. Translating it yields CASSVTGMNNQPQHF.

The chain joins TRBV30 to TRBJ1-5; no clear D gene. Trimming removed 1 base from V and 3 bases from J, with 10 bases in between. Germline CDR1 reads GTSNPN; CDR2 reads SVGIG (reference sequence). The CDR3 length is 14 residues. The CDR3 coding sequence is TGTGCCTGGAGTGACTGGCAGGTCAATCAGCCCCAGCATTTT. Residues: CAWSDWQVNQPQHF.

The chain links TRBV5-5 to TRBJ2-1, with D maybe TRBD2 (6 bases). Germline V CDR1 and CDR2: SGHKS, YYEKEE (reference sequence). Trimming pared 3 bases from V and 1 base from J, leaving 14 bases between. CDR3 length: 16 residues. CDR3 in amino acids: CASSSKVGGSYNEQFF. The CDR3 DNA sequence: TGTGCCAGCAGCTCGAAAGTGGGAGGTTCCTACAATGAGCAGTTCTTC.

A single count supports this clone. V and J are TRBV28 and TRBJ2-2; TRBD2 aligns across 8 bases. Unmatched junction bases numbered 7, after V lost 3 bases and J lost 4 bases. This CDR3 has 16 residues. Germline V CDR1 and CDR2: MDHEN, SYDVKM. The CDR3 DNA reads TGTGCCAGCAGTTTGTGGCGGGAGGCCCCCACCGGGGAGCTGTTTTTT. It translates to CASSLWREAPTGELFF. The full variable domain, in which reference TRBV28 and TRBJ2-2 provide the parts outside the CDR3, is DVKVTQSSRYLVKRTGEKVFLECVQDMDHENMFWYRQDPGLGLRLIYFSYDVKMKEKGDIPEGYSVSREKKERFSLILESASTNQTSMYLCASSLWREAPTGELFFGEGSRLTVL.

Here the CDR3 DNA reads TGTGCCAGCAGTTATGATTCGCCCGGCGGCGGCTACACCTTC. Its protein is CASSYDSPGGGYTF. This chain uses TRBV6-6 with TRBJ1-2; D is undetermined. Trimming left V 3 bases short and J 8 bases short, with 16 bases between. In germline, CDR1 is MNHNY, CDR2 SVGAGI (reference sequence). The CDR3 is 14 amino acids.

The chain has TRBV20-1 and TRBJ2-3; D is uncertain. The V end lost 3 bases, the J end lost 4 bases, and 5 bases lay between the germline ends. The CDR3 length is 11 residues. Germline-derived CDR1 and CDR2 are DFQATT and SNEGSKA (reference sequence). The CDR3 here is CSARSSDTQYF. The CDR3 nucleotides read TGCAGTGCTAGGTCTTCAGATACGCAGTATTTT.

This chain links TRBV19 with TRBJ1-2; tentatively, D is TRBD1 (5 bases). Trimming removed 7 bases from V and 8 bases from J, with 23 bases in between. CDR1 is LNHDA, CDR2 SQIVND, per germline (reference sequence). The CDR3 spans 15 residues. The CDR3 region is CASNLGAGQARGYTF. DNA for the CDR3: TGTGCCAGTAATTTAGGTGCAGGGCAAGCTCGCGGCTACACCTTC. The variable domain in full, completed from reference TRBV19 and TRBJ1-2, reads DGGITQSPKYLFRKEGQNVTLSCEQNLNHDAMYWYRQDPGQGLRLIYYSQIVNDFQKGDIAEGYSVSREKKESFPLTVTSAQKNPTAFYLCASNLGAGQARGYTFGSGTRLTVV.

V usage is TRBV28 and J usage is TRBJ2-7, with 9 bases aligning to TRBD1. Germline-derived CDR1 and CDR2 are MDHEN and SYDVKM. V shed 5 bases and J 7 bases; nucleotides not matched to a gene: 12. The CDR3 runs 15 residues. The CDR3 nucleotides read TGTGCCAGCAGTAGCACCGGGACAGGGCCTGGTGAGCAGTACTTC. This gives the protein CASSSTGTGPGEQYF.

This sequence joins TRBV5-5 and TRBJ1-2; D ambiguous. CDR3 length: 13 amino acids. In germline, CDR1 is SGHKS, CDR2 YYEKEE (reference sequence). The V and J ends lost 2 bases and 0 bases respectively, with 5 bases between them. CDR3 region: CASSLGANYGYTF. The CDR3 region has the DNA TGTGCCAGCAGCTTAGGAGCTAACTATGGCTACACCTTC. Full variable domain (rest looked up from reference TRBV5-5 and TRBJ1-2): DAGVTQSPTHLIKTRGQQVTLRCSPISGHKSVSWYQQVLGQGPQFIFQYYEKEERGRGNFPDRFSARQFPNYSSELNVNALLLGDSALYLCASSLGANYGYTFGSGTRLTVV.

J is TRBJ2-7 and V is TRBV2; TRBD1 matches at 7 bases. CDR3 length equals 12 residues. After removal of 7 bases from V and 2 bases from J, the junction contained 2 bases not matched to a gene. CDR1 SNHLY and CDR2 FYNNEI come from the germline V gene. DNA for the CDR3: TGTGCCAGCACCACAGGGGCCTACGAGCAGTACTTC. Protein sequence: CASTTGAYEQYF.

This chain uses TRBV6-1 with TRBJ1-5; D possibly corresponds to TRBD1 (6 bases). Germline lookup yields CDR1 MNHNS and CDR2 SASEGT. V was trimmed by 6 bases and J by 4 bases, leaving 13 bases between them. The CDR3 runs 14 residues. The CDR3 nucleotides read TGTGCCAGCAGCACTAAAGACAGGAATCAGCCCCAGCATTTT. This translates into CASSTKDRNQPQHF.